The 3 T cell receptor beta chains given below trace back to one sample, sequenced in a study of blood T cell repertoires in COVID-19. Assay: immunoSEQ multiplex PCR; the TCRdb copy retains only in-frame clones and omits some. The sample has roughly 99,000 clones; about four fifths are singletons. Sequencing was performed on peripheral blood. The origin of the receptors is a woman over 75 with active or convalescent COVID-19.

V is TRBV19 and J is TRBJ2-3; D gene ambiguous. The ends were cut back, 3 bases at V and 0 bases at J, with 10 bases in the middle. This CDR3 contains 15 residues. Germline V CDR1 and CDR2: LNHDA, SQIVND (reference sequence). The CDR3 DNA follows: TGTGCCAGTAGTATCGGTCCGGGTAGCACAGATACGCAGTATTTT. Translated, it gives CASSIGPGSTDTQYF.

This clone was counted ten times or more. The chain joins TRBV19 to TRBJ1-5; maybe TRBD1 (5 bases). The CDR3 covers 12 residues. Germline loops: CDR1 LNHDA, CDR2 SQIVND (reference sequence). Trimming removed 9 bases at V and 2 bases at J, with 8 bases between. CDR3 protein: CASTQGNQPQHF. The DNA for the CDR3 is TGTGCCAGCACACAGGGCAATCAGCCCCAGCATTTT.

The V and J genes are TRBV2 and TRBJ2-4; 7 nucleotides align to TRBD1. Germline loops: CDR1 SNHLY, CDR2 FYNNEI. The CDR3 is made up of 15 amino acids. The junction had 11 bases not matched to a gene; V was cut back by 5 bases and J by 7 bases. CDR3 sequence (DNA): TGTGCCAGCAGTACCGGGACAGCCCATGGGAACATTCAGTACTTC. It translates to CASSTGTAHGNIQYF.